This T cell receptor (beta chain) is drawn from a study of Graves' ophthalmopathy and Graves' hyperthyroidism. The V gene lost 1 base and the J gene lost 2 bases, with 9 bases spanning the gap. The CDR3 is made up of 14 amino acids. The germline V gene encodes CDR1 SGHTA and CDR2 FQGNSA. RNA served as the template for amplifying TCR beta CDR3 regions. HTBI primers served in a first-round RT-PCR, which a second-round multiplex PCR followed. TCRdb analysed the multiplex PCR reads with MiXCR anew, one entry per CDR3 protein. The data contain 560,000 or so distinct CDR3 sequences, approximately 37% of them singletons. This clonotype was seen repeatedly, ten times or more.

The receptor comes from an adult man with Graves' hyperthyroidism. What was sequenced was peripheral blood or thyroid tissue (not recorded which). The chain uses TRBV7-2 and TRBJ2-7; D is perhaps TRBD1 (5 bases). The CDR3 is CASSLGGLPYEQYF. The CDR3 DNA reads as TGTGCCAGCAGCTTAGGGGGCCTCCCCTACGAGCAGTACTTC. The entire variable domain, with the rest obtained from reference TRBV7-2 and TRBJ2-7, is as follows: GAGVSQSPSNKVTEKGKDVELRCDPISGHTALYWYRQSLGQGLEFLIYFQGNSAPDKSGLPSDRFSAERTGGSVSTLTIQRTQQEDSAVYLCASSLGGLPYEQYFGPGTRLTVT.